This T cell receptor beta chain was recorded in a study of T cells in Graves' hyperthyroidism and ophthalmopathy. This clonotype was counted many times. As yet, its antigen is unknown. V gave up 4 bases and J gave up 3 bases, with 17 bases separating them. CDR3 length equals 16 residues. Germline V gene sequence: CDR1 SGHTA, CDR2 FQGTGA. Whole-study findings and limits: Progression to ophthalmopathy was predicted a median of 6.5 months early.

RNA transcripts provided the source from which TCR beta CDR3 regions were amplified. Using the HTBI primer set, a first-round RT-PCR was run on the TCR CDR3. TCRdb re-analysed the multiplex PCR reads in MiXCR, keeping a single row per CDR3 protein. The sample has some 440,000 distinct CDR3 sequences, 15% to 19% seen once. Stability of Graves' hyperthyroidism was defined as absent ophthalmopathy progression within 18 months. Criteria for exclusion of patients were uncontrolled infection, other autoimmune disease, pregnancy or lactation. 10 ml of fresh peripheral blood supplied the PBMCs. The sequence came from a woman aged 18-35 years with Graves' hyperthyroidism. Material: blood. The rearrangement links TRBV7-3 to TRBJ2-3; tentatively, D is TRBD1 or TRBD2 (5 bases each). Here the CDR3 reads CASSSQPGRMTDTQYF. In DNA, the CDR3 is TGTGCCAGCAGCTCACAACCGGGACGGATGACAGATACGCAGTATTTT.